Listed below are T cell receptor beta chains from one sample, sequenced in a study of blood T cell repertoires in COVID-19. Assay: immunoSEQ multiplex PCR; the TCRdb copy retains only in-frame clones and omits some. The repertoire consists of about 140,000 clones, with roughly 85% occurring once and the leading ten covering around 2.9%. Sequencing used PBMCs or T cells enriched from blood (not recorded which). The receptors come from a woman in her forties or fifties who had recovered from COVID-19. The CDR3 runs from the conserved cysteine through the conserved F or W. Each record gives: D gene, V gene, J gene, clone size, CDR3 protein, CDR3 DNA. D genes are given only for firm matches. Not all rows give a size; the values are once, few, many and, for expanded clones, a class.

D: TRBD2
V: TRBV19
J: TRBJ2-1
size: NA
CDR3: CASSTGLAGREQFF
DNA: TGTGCCAGTAGTACGGGACTAGCGGGTCGTGAGCAGTTCTTC

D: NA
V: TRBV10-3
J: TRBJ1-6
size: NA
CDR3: CAISEGAGRPNRPLHF
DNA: TGTGCCATCAGTGAAGGGGCAGGGAGGCCCAATCGGCCCCTCCACTTT

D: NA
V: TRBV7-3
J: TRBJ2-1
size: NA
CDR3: CATSLAPMAYNEQFF
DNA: TGTGCCACCTCCCTAGCGCCCATGGCCTACAATGAGCAGTTCTTC

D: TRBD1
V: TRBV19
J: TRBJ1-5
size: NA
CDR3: CASSQGAIQPQHF
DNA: TGTGCCAGTAGCCAGGGGGCGATTCAGCCCCAGCATTTT

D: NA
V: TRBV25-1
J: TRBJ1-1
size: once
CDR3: CASRLTANTEAFF
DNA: TGTGCCAGCAGACTGACAGCGAACACTGAAGCTTTCTTT

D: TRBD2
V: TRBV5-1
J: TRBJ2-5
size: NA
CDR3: CASRGLAGGIAETQYF
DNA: TGCGCCAGCCGGGGGCTAGCGGGAGGGATCGCCGAGACCCAGTACTTC

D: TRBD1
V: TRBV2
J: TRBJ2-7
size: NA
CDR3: CASSYAGTGYEQYF
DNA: TGTGCCAGCAGCTACGCCGGGACAGGCTACGAGCAGTACTTC

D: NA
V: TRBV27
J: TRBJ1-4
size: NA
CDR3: CASKAGGEKLFF
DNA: TGTGCCAGCAAGGCGGGAGGGGAAAAACTGTTTTTT

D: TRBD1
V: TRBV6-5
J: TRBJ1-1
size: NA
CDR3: CASSYRGIGEAFF
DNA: TGTGCTAGCAGTTACAGGGGAATTGGAGAAGCTTTCTTT

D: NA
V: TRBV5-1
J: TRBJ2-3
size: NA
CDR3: CASSLVGRSTTDTQYF
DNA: TGCGCCAGCAGCTTGGTTGGAAGGAGTACCACAGATACGCAGTATTTT

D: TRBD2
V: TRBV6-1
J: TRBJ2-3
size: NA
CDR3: CASSLLAGGSDTQYF
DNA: TGTGCCAGCAGCCTTCTAGCGGGGGGGTCCGATACGCAGTATTTT

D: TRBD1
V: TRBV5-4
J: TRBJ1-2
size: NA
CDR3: CASTQQGNYGYTF
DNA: TGTGCCAGCACCCAACAGGGGAACTATGGCTACACCTTC

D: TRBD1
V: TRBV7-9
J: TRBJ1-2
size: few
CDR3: CASSSGGNYGYTF
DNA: TGTGCCAGCAGCTCAGGGGGCAACTATGGCTACACCTTC

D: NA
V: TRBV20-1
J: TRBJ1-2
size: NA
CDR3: CSASEGTKGYTF
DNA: TGCAGTGCTAGTGAAGGGACTAAGGGCTACACCTTC

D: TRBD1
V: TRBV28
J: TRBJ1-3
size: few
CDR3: CASSLGQGTGNTIYF
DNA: TGTGCCAGCAGTTTGGGACAGGGTACGGGAAACACCATATATTTT

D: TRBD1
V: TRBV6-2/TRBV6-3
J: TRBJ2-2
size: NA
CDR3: CASSYSRTGITGELFF
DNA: TGTGCCAGCAGTTACTCGAGGACAGGGATCACCGGGGAGCTGTTTTTT

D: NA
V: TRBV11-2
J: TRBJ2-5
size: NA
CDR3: CASSDGRQETQYF
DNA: TGTGCCAGCAGCGACGGGAGACAAGAGACCCAGTACTTC

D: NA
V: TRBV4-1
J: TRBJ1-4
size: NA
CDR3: CASSPPGGVRPGKLFF
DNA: TGCGCCAGCAGCCCCCCCGGGGGGGTACGGCCGGGAAAACTGTTTTTT

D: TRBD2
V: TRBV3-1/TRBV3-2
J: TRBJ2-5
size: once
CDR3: CASSPGLAGSQETQYF
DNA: TGTGCCAGCAGCCCGGGACTAGCGGGTAGCCAAGAGACCCAGTACTTC

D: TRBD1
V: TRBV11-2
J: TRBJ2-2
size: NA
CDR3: CASSPRQGNTGELFF
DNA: TGTGCCAGCAGCCCACGACAGGGGAACACCGGGGAGCTGTTTTTT

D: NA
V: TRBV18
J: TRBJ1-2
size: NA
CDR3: CASSVFREGVDGYTF
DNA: TGTGCCAGCTCAGTTTTCAGGGAAGGCGTCGATGGCTACACCTTC

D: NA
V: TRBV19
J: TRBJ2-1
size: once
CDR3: CASSTGSGTGEQFF
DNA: TGTGCCAGTAGCACCGGGAGCGGGACAGGTGAGCAGTTCTTC

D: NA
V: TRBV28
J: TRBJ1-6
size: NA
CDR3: CASIQGSGSYNSPLHF
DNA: TGTGCCAGCATACAGGGCTCCGGGTCCTATAATTCACCCCTCCACTTT

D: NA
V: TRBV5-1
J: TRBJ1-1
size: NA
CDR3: CASSLAGRGTEAFF
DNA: TGCGCCAGCAGCTTGGCCGGTAGGGGGACTGAAGCTTTCTTT

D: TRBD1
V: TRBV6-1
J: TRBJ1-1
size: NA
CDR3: CASSEGPGGANTEAFF
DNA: TGTGCCAGCAGTGAAGGCCCAGGGGGCGCGAACACTGAAGCTTTCTTT

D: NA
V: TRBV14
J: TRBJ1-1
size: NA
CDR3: CASSPLRRGGTEAFF
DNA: TGTGCCAGCAGCCCGCTTCGCAGGGGCGGCACTGAAGCTTTCTTT

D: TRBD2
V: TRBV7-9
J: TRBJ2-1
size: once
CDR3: CASSGTSGSRNEQFF
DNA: TGTGCCAGCAGCGGGACTAGCGGGAGTAGGAATGAGCAGTTCTTC

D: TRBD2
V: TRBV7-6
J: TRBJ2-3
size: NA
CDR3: CASSLGGGGTDTQYF
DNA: TGTGCCAGCAGCTTAGGCGGGGGGGGCACAGATACGCAGTATTTT

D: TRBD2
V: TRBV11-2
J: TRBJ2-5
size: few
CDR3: CASSFFAGGETQYF
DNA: TGTGCCAGCAGCTTTTTTGCGGGAGGAGAGACCCAGTACTTC

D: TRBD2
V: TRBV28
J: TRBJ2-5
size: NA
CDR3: CASSGLANAPSETQYF
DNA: TGTGCCAGCAGTGGACTAGCGAATGCCCCTAGTGAGACCCAGTACTTC

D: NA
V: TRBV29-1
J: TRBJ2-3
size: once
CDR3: CSVSSAVGQYF
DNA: TGCAGCGTTAGCAGCGCCGTGGGGCAGTATTTT

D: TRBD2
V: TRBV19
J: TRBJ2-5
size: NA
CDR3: CASTPASGGLETQYF
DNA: TGTGCCAGTACTCCGGCTAGCGGGGGGTTGGAGACCCAGTACTTC

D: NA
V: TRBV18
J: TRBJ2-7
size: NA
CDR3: CASSPQISDEQYF
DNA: TGTGCCAGCTCACCACAAATAAGCGACGAGCAGTACTTC

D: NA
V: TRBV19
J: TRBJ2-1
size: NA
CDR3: CASTLASSNEQFF
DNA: TGTGCCAGTACCCTAGCCAGTAGCAATGAGCAGTTCTTC

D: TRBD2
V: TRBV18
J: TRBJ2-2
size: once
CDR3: CASSPLAGENTGELFF
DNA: TGTGCCAGCTCACCTCTAGCGGGGGAGAACACCGGGGAGCTGTTTTTT

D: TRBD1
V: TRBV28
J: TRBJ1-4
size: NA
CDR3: CASSLYRGQAEKLFF
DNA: TGTGCCAGCAGTTTATATAGGGGGCAGGCTGAAAAACTGTTTTTT

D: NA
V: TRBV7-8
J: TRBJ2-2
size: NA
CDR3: CASSYAQAATGELFF
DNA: TGTGCCAGCAGTTACGCCCAAGCGGCCACCGGGGAGCTGTTTTTT

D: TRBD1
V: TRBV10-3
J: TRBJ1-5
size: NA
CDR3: CAISESGQGHNQPQHF
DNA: TGTGCCATCAGTGAGTCGGGACAGGGCCACAATCAGCCCCAGCATTTT

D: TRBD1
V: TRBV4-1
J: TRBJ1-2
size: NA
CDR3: CASSQVKGQGNYGYTF
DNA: TGCGCCAGCAGCCAAGTTAAGGGACAGGGCAACTATGGCTACACCTTC

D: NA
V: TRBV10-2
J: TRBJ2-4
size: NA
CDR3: CASSEWGGSHQNIQYF
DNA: TGCGCCAGCAGTGAGTGGGGGGGCTCCCACCAAAACATTCAGTACTTC

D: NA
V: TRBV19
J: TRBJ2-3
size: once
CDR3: CASNEQGLRTDTQYF
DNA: TGTGCCAGTAACGAACAGGGTTTAAGGACAGATACGCAGTATTTT

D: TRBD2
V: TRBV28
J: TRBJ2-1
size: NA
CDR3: CASSLPLGLAGYNEQFF
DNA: TGTGCCAGCAGTTTACCCCTAGGTCTAGCGGGTTACAATGAGCAGTTCTTC

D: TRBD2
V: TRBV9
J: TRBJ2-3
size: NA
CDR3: CASSPRTSGGAADTQYF
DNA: TGTGCCAGCAGCCCTCGGACTAGCGGGGGGGCTGCAGATACGCAGTATTTT